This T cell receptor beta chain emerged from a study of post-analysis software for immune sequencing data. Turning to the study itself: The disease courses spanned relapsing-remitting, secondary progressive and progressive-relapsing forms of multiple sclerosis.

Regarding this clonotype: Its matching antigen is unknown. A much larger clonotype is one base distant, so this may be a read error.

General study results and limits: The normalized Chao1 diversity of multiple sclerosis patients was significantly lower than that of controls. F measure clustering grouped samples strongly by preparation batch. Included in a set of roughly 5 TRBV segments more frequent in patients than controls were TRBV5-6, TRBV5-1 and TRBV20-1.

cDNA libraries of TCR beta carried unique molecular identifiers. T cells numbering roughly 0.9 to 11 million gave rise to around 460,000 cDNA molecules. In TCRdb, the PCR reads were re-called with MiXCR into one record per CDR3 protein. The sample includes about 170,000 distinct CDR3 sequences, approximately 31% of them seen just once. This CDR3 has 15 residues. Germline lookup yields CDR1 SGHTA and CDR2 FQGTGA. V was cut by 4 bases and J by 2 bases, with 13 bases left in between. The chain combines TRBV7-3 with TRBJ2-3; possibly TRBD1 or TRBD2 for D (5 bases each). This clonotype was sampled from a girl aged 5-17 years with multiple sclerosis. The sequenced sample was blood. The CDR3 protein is CASSYLGRITDTQYF. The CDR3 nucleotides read TGTGCCAGCAGCTACCTGGGACGGATCACAGATACGCAGTATTTT.